A selection of T cell receptor beta chains follows, all from one sample in a study of HIV-infected patients and healthy controls. MiXCR, run by TCRdb on the 5' RACE reads, gives a single entry per CDR3 protein. The sample carries under 25,000 distinct CDR3 sequences, roughly 8.9% recorded once. Sequencing input: blood. These receptors were obtained from an adult in good health. Each CDR3 is given with its conserved first and last residue. A D gene is named only where the DNA matches it firmly. Clone size is shown for a subset of rows, as once, few, many or a class of expanded clone.

TRBV6-1,TRBJ1-5,many,TRBD1,TGTGCCAGCATGGGACAGGGAAGGAGCAATCAGCCCCAGCATTTT,CASMGQGRSNQPQHF
TRBV3-1,TRBJ1-1,NA,NA,TGTGCCAGCAGCCTCAGCCGAAAGACTGAAGCTTTCTTT,CASSLSRKTEAFF
TRBV7-2,TRBJ1-2,few,TRBD1,TGTGCCAGCAGTGAAGGGGGCTTCTATGGCTACACCTTC,CASSEGGFYGYTF
TRBV3-1,TRBJ2-3,many,TRBD1,TGTGCCAGCAGCCAAGGGGGCAGATTCGGGACAGAGACAGATACGCAGTATTTT,CASSQGGRFGTETDTQYF
TRBV6-6,TRBJ2-7,NA,NA,TGTGCCAGCAGTCCGACGATGAGACCCGATACCTACGAGCAGTACTTC,CASSPTMRPDTYEQYF
TRBV28,TRBJ1-5,many,NA,TGTGCCAGCGGCAGCAGTTATAATCAGCCCCAGCATTTT,CASGSSYNQPQHF
TRBV20-1,TRBJ2-5,many,TRBD2,TGCAGTGCTTGGTCGGACGGGCGCCCCCTCCGTGGGACTACCCAAGAGACCCAGTACTTC,CSAWSDGRPLRGTTQETQYF
TRBV7-3,TRBJ2-7,few,NA,TGTGCCAGCAGCTTAAATGGGGGGCGAAACTCCTACGAGCAGTACTTC,CASSLNGGRNSYEQYF
TRBV7-2,TRBJ2-5,many,NA,TGTGCCAGCAGCCCCCGGAACAACCAAGAGACCCAGTACTTC,CASSPRNNQETQYF
TRBV5-1,TRBJ2-1,NA,NA,TGCGCCAGCAGCTCCGGATTGAGCTCCTACAATGAGCAGTTCTTC,CASSSGLSSYNEQFF
TRBV6-5,TRBJ2-7,many,NA,TGTGCCAGCAGTTACTCCCTGAACGAGCAGTACTTC,CASSYSLNEQYF
TRBV6-5,TRBJ2-5,few,TRBD2,TGTGCCAGCAGTTACCGGCGGGAGGGATGGGAGACCCAGTACTTC,CASSYRREGWETQYF
TRBV2,TRBJ1-6,many,NA,TGTGCCAGCATTATTCGACAGGACTATAATTCACCCCTCCACTTT,CASIIRQDYNSPLHF
TRBV30,TRBJ1-1,many,TRBD1,TGTGCCTGGGAACAGGGGGCGTTCACTGAAGCTTTCTTT,CAWEQGAFTEAFF
TRBV28,TRBJ2-5,medium-sized,TRBD2,TGTGCCAGCAGTTTATCCGAGCGGACTAGCGAAGAGACCCAGTACTTC,CASSLSERTSEETQYF
TRBV12-3/TRBV12-4,TRBJ2-1,many,NA,TGTGCCAGCAGTTTTAGGGGACATGAGCAGTTCTTC,CASSFRGHEQFF
TRBV10-2,TRBJ1-1,many,NA,TGCGCCAGCAGTTCGGGACATTCGAACACTGAAGCTTTCTTT,CASSSGHSNTEAFF
TRBV6-2/TRBV6-3,TRBJ1-1,many,NA,TGTGCCAGCAGGGTAATTCGGGCGAACACTGAAGCTTTCTTT,CASRVIRANTEAFF
TRBV6-6,TRBJ2-3,many,TRBD1,TGTGCCAGCAGTCCTAATATGGGGGGACAGGGGCACACAGATACGCAGTATTTT,CASSPNMGGQGHTDTQYF
TRBV19,TRBJ1-1,many,NA,TGTGCCAGTACACAAGTGAACACTGAAGCTTTCTTT,CASTQVNTEAFF
TRBV12-3/TRBV12-4,TRBJ1-1,NA,TRBD1,TGTGCCAGCAGGGTTACAGGGGGCTTAACTGAAGCTTTCTTT,CASRVTGGLTEAFF
TRBV29-1,TRBJ1-1,many,TRBD1,TGCAGCGGATGGGACAGGGGGGGCACTGAAGCTTTCTTT,CSGWDRGGTEAFF
TRBV10-3,TRBJ2-5,many,TRBD2,TGTGCCATCAGCCGGGCCTCGGGGGGGCGCGTGGAGACCCAGTACTTC,CAISRASGGRVETQYF
TRBV7-9,TRBJ1-4,many,NA,TGTGCCAGCAGCTTAGTTTCGATCGGCGAAAAACTGTTTTTT,CASSLVSIGEKLFF
TRBV6-2/TRBV6-3,TRBJ2-7,few,NA,TGTGCCAGCAGTTACTCGATTGCCGGGGTCGAGCAGTACTTC,CASSYSIAGVEQYF
TRBV28,TRBJ2-5,many,NA,TGTGCCAGCACCTCGCAGGTCGGGGGGCTCGAGACCCAGTACTTC,CASTSQVGGLETQYF
TRBV6-2/TRBV6-3,TRBJ2-1,NA,NA,TGTGCCAGCAGCCACGACGCAGGTCTAGGGTTCTTC,CASSHDAGLGFF
TRBV12-3/TRBV12-4,TRBJ2-1,many,NA,TGTGCCAACGGGGGAGGTAATGAGCAGTTCTTC,CANGGGNEQFF
TRBV12-3/TRBV12-4,TRBJ2-2,NA,TRBD1,TGTGCCAGCAGTTCAGGGACAGCGAACACCGGGGAGCTGTTTTTT,CASSSGTANTGELFF
TRBV28,TRBJ1-6,NA,NA,TGTGCCAGCAGTTCGGGGACTCTTAAGTATAATTCACCCCTCCACTTT,CASSSGTLKYNSPLHF
TRBV29-1,TRBJ1-1,many,NA,TGCAGCGCCGACAGAACCCGAACGAACACTGAAGCTTTCTTT,CSADRTRTNTEAFF
TRBV28,TRBJ2-3,NA,NA,TGTGCCAGCAGTTTCAGTACCGAAGCAGATACGCAGTATTTT,CASSFSTEADTQYF
TRBV20-1,TRBJ2-7,many,TRBD2,TGCAGTGCTCTTCAACTAGCGGGTTATTCCTACGAGCAGTACTTC,CSALQLAGYSYEQYF
TRBV29-1,TRBJ1-2,many,NA,TGCAGCGTTCCCTCCGTCCTTCACGGGGCTGGCTACACCTTC,CSVPSVLHGAGYTF
TRBV18,TRBJ2-1,many,TRBD1,TGTGCCAGCTCACCACCGGGACAGGGTTACAATGAGCAGTTCTTC,CASSPPGQGYNEQFF
TRBV7-8,TRBJ2-3,many,TRBD2,TGTGCCAGCAGCTTAGCGCCGAGCGGGATAACAGATACGCAGTATTTT,CASSLAPSGITDTQYF
TRBV12-3/TRBV12-4,TRBJ1-1,many,NA,TGTGCCAGCAGTTTGGGCGGAGGCACTGAAGCTTTCTTT,CASSLGGGTEAFF
TRBV7-8,TRBJ2-7,few,TRBD1,TGTGCCAGCAGCTTAGATAGGGGGCTGTACGAGCAGTACTTC,CASSLDRGLYEQYF
TRBV2,TRBJ1-1,medium-sized,NA,TGTGCCAGCAGTGAAAGGTCGGGTGAAGCTTTCTTT,CASSERSGEAFF
TRBV19,TRBJ2-1,many,TRBD2,TGTGCCAGTAGTATAGGGTACCCAGCGGGGGGGCTGGAGTTCTTC,CASSIGYPAGGLEFF
TRBV7-9,TRBJ2-5,many,NA,TGTGCCAGCAGCTCTTACACCGAAGAGACCCAGTACTTC,CASSSYTEETQYF
TRBV7-2,TRBJ2-1,many,NA,TGTGCCAGCAGCTTGGTATCCACGGGGGGCGGTGAGCAGTTCTTC,CASSLVSTGGGEQFF
TRBV5-8,TRBJ1-2,few,TRBD1,TGTGCCAGCAGCCTAGCGGGACAGAGTGGCTACACCTTC,CASSLAGQSGYTF
TRBV7-8,TRBJ1-6,few,NA,TGTGCCAGCAGCTTAGCCTTTGGGGGAGGTAATTCACCCCTCCACTTT,CASSLAFGGGNSPLHF
TRBV6-5,TRBJ2-1,many,NA,TGTGCCAGCAGTGACAGACAGAGCTCCTACAATGAGCAGTTCTTC,CASSDRQSSYNEQFF
TRBV5-5,TRBJ2-1,many,TRBD1,TGTGCCAGCAGCTCCGCCGGGACAGGGAGGGTCAATGAGCAGTTCTTC,CASSSAGTGRVNEQFF
TRBV14,TRBJ2-3,many,NA,TGTGCCAGCAGCCAAGTGGGGTCGGCTACGCAGTATTTT,CASSQVGSATQYF
TRBV10-3,TRBJ2-3,NA,TRBD2,TGTGCCATCAGCGGACTAGCCAAAAGCACAGATACGCAGTATTTT,CAISGLAKSTDTQYF
TRBV28,TRBJ1-2,many,NA,TGTGCCAGCAGTTCGAGATCGGACAGAGCCTACTATGGCTACACCTTC,CASSSRSDRAYYGYTF
TRBV7-2,TRBJ2-7,NA,NA,TGTGCCAGCAGCTTAGGTCTGGGAGGATTCTACGAGCAGTACTTC,CASSLGLGGFYEQYF
TRBV29-1,TRBJ2-1,few,TRBD2,TGCAGCGTTCCTAGCGGACTAATCTACAATGAGCAGTTCTTC,CSVPSGLIYNEQFF
TRBV6-6,TRBJ1-5,many,NA,TGTGCCAGCAGTTATACCCCGCGGGCGGGCAATCAGCCCCAGCATTTT,CASSYTPRAGNQPQHF
TRBV6-6,TRBJ2-7,many,NA,TGTGCCAGCAGTTACCCGACAGGATTCTCCTACGAGCAGTACTTC,CASSYPTGFSYEQYF
TRBV7-9,TRBJ1-1,many,NA,TGTGCCAGCAGCGACGACGGCTCTAAACCGGGCACTGAAGCTTTCTTT,CASSDDGSKPGTEAFF
TRBV27,TRBJ1-5,many,NA,TGTGCCAGCAGTTTATCGGCAGGGAAGGCAATAGGGGGATATCAGCCCCAGCATTTT,CASSLSAGKAIGGYQPQHF
TRBV24-1,TRBJ1-4,NA,NA,TGTGCCACCAGTGATCCCCAGGACCTGTCTCTTAATGAAAAACTGTTTTTT,CATSDPQDLSLNEKLFF
TRBV2,TRBJ1-1,many,NA,TGTGCCAGCAGTGAATGGATGCCAGGGTTGAACACTGAAGCTTTCTTT,CASSEWMPGLNTEAFF